This T cell receptor beta chain was recorded in a study of brain T cells in children with intractable seizures. TCRdb's copy holds only in-frame clones and misses some; the assay was immunoSEQ multiplex PCR. The data show about 40,000 clones, around 90% seen once. At least one anti-epileptic drug was given before surgery. This clonotype originated in a girl aged 2-10 years with tuberous sclerosis and intractable seizures. The source material was peripheral blood, sampled at surgery.

Here the CDR3 reads CASSRPLPGQAGNTIYF. CDR3 sequence (DNA): TGTGCCAGCAGCCGTCCCCTCCCTGGCCAGGCTGGAAACACCATATATTTT. The genes are TRBV7-2 and TRBJ1-3; D remains ambiguous. This CDR3 contains 17 residues. CDR1 and CDR2 from the germline V gene are SGHTA and FQGNSA. V lost 5 bases and J lost 2, with 19 bases in between.